Presented here are 22 T cell receptor beta chains from one specimen sequenced in a study of blood T cell repertoires in COVID-19. Data came from immunoSEQ multiplex PCR; TCRdb stores just in-frame clones and leaves some out. The table records around 370,000 clones, around 87% of them present only once. The sequencing sample was made of peripheral blood. All receptors come from a woman in her forties or fifties with COVID-19, enrolled during active disease.

This clone was detected many times. The genes are TRBV5-1 and TRBJ2-3, with TRBD2 matching over 8 bases. Germline CDR1 and CDR2: SGHRS and YFSETQ. Unmatched junction bases numbered 6, after V lost 0 bases and J lost 0 bases. This CDR3 contains 17 residues. Here the CDR3 DNA reads TGCGCCAGCAGCTTGGGGTTAGCGGGAACTAGCACAGATACGCAGTATTTT. Translation: CASSLGLAGTSTDTQYF.

This clone was detected once. The gene calls are TRBV19 and TRBJ1-2, with D possibly TRBD1 on 5 matching bases. The germline V gene encodes CDR1 LNHDA and CDR2 SQIVND (reference sequence). There are 16 residues in the CDR3. V gave up 5 bases and J gave up 4 bases, with 20 bases separating them. The DNA for the CDR3 is TGTGCCAGTAGTGCCCAGACAGCCTCCACGTTCTATGGCTACACCTTC. Translation gives CASSAQTASTFYGYTF.

The chain joins TRBV7-9 to TRBJ2-2, with 7 positions matching TRBD2. Germline CDR1 reads SEHNR; CDR2 reads FQNEAQ (reference sequence). V was clipped by 4 bases and J by 6 bases; unmatched bases: 11. This CDR3 spans 16 amino acids. CDR3 amino acids: CASSYLLGRESGELFF. DNA for the CDR3: TGTGCCAGCAGCTACTTATTAGGGCGGGAGTCCGGGGAGCTGTTTTTT.

The chain joins TRBV3-1 (or the pseudogene TRBV3-2) to TRBJ1-4, with TRBD1 as a possible D gene (6 bases). The ends were cut back, 4 bases at V and 7 bases at J, with 10 bases in the middle. Germline CDR1 is LGHDT and CDR2 is YNNKEL (reference sequence). The CDR3 length is 13 residues. Here the CDR3 DNA reads TGTGCCAGCAGCCCGCGGGGGCGTGAAAAACTGTTTTTT. As protein: CASSPRGREKLFF.

The chain combines TRBV27 with TRBJ2-1, with 13 nucleotides matching TRBD2. The CDR3 is made up of 13 amino acids. V was clipped by 10 bases and J by 6 bases; unmatched bases: 3. Germline CDR1 and CDR2: MNHEY and SMNVEV (reference sequence). The CDR3 DNA reads as TGTGCCACCAGACTAGCGGGAGGCAATGAGCAGTTCTTC. Its translation: CATRLAGGNEQFF.

This rearrangement joins TRBV5-4 to TRBJ1-1, with 10 bases that match TRBD1. This CDR3 is 15 amino acids long. V gave up 3 bases and J gave up 5 bases; unmatched junction bases: 7. Germline CDR1 and CDR2: SGHNT and YYREEE (reference sequence). For the CDR3, the DNA is TGTGCCAGCAGCTCCACCCGGGGACAGGGGACTGAAGCTTTCTTT. Translated, it gives CASSSTRGQGTEAFF.

The CDR3 sequence: CASSIAGLGTDTQYF. Written as DNA, the CDR3 is TGTGCCAGTAGTATAGCGGGTTTGGGCACAGATACGCAGTATTTT. The chain is built from TRBV19 and TRBJ2-3; D not certain. Germline V gives CDR1 LNHDA, CDR2 SQIVND (reference sequence). V was shortened by 1 base and J by 1 base, with 9 bases between the two germline ends. CDR3 length: 15 amino acids.

The chain carries TRBV15 and TRBJ1-2; D may be TRBD1 (5 bases). CDR1 LNHNV and CDR2 YYDKDF come from the germline V gene (reference sequence). Trimming shortened V by 3 bases and J by 0 bases, and 5 bases separated the two germline ends. This CDR3 has 13 residues. The CDR3 loop is CATSRTANYGYTF. DNA for the CDR3: TGTGCCACCAGCAGGACAGCTAACTATGGCTACACCTTC.

This chain joins TRBV20-1 and TRBJ1-2, with D perhaps matching TRBD1 (6 bases). Trimming removed 8 bases from V and 4 bases from J, with 11 bases in between. Germline CDR1 is DFQATT and CDR2 is SNEGSKA (reference sequence). The length of the CDR3 is 11 residues. The CDR3 DNA is TGCAGTTTCGGGGGGCTCTATGGCTACACCTTC. Its translation: CSFGGLYGYTF.

The rearrangement uses TRBV27 and TRBJ1-2, with 7 bases matching TRBD1. Germline loops: CDR1 MNHEY, CDR2 SMNVEV (reference sequence). The CDR3 loop spans 15 amino acids. The ends lost 1 base at V and 4 bases at J; junction bases unmatched: 6. In nucleotides, the CDR3 is TGTGCCAGCAGTTTATATGAGGGGGCAAGCTATGGCTACACCTTC. Its translation is CASSLYEGASYGYTF.

The rearrangement joins TRBV19 to TRBJ2-7; TRBD2 aligns across 11 bases. V trimming: 6 bases; J trimming: 10 bases; junction bases outside the gene matches: 5. Germline V gene sequence: CDR1 LNHDA, CDR2 SQIVND (reference sequence). This CDR3 has 12 amino acids. The CDR3 bases are TGTGCCAGTAGCACTAGCGGGAGACAACAGTACTTC. As protein: CASSTSGRQQYF.

The chain joins TRBV15 to TRBJ1-3; tentative D call: TRBD1 (6 bases). Germline V CDR1 and CDR2: LNHNV, YYDKDF (reference sequence). The V gene lost 3 bases and the J gene lost 4 bases, with 13 bases spanning the gap. The CDR3 is 15 residues long. The CDR3 here is CATSREYREGNTIYF. DNA for the CDR3: TGTGCCACCAGCAGGGAATACAGGGAAGGAAACACCATATATTTT.

The V and J genes are TRBV19 and TRBJ2-7; no definite D call. This CDR3 region has 13 residues. Germline V lookup: CDR1 LNHDA, CDR2 SQIVND (reference sequence). V dropped 1 base and J dropped 3 bases, with 7 bases sitting between them. Here the CDR3 DNA reads TGTGCCAGTAGTATAGCTCCGGTCTACGAGCAGTACTTC. This gives the protein CASSIAPVYEQYF.

The V and J genes are TRBV6-6 and TRBJ2-1, with TRBD2 matching 7 bases. After removal of 10 bases from V and 6 bases from J, the junction contained 12 bases not matched to a gene. The CDR3 is 14 residues long. Germline CDR1 is MNHNY and CDR2 is SVGAGI (reference sequence). The CDR3 loop is CAISPGREINEQFF. CDR3 DNA: TGTGCCATTTCCCCGGGGCGGGAGATCAATGAGCAGTTCTTC.

This clone showed up just a few times. The chain has TRBV7-8 and TRBJ1-2, with a possible D match to TRBD1 (5 bases). Germline V lookup: CDR1 SGHVS, CDR2 FQNEAQ. V lost 5 bases and J lost 4, with 14 bases in between. This CDR3 has 14 amino acids. CDR3: CASSPRDLPYGYTF. CDR3 in DNA: TGTGCCAGCAGCCCCAGGGATCTCCCCTATGGCTACACCTTC.

On this clone: This sample includes further DNA sequences coding for the same CDR3. The chain recombines TRBV18 with TRBJ2-1; a possible D gene is TRBD1 (5 bases). This CDR3 region has 14 residues. Germline CDR1 is KGHSH and CDR2 is LQKENI. Trimming took 0 bases from V and 5 from J, leaving 8 bases between them. The CDR3 region has the DNA TGTGCCAGCTCACCACCGGCAGGGAACAATGAGCAGTTCTTC. This translates into CASSPPAGNNEQFF.

V is TRBV2 and J is TRBJ1-4; a possible D gene is TRBD1 (6 bases). Germline V lookup: CDR1 SNHLY, CDR2 FYNNEI. Trimming cost V 7 bases and J 0 bases, with 15 bases left between them. The CDR3 totals 16 residues. CDR3 loop: CASKIGGGPTNEKLFF. CDR3 bases: TGTGCCAGCAAGATAGGGGGGGGCCCAACTAATGAAAAACTGTTTTTT.

This clone is a singleton in its sample. This chain connects TRBV7-2 to TRBJ2-7; 7 positions match TRBD2. This CDR3 has 13 amino acids. The germline CDR1 and CDR2 sequences are SGHTA and FQGNSA. The junction had 5 bases not matched to a gene; V was cut back by 5 bases and J by 4 bases. This CDR3 is CASSTTSEYEQYF. The CDR3 coding sequence is TGTGCCAGCAGCACTACTAGCGAATACGAGCAGTACTTC.

The CDR3 DNA is TGTGCCAGCGTGGACAGGGGCCAAGAGACCCAGTACTTC. This encodes CASVDRGQETQYF. The chain has TRBV5-8 and TRBJ2-5, with 9 bases aligning to TRBD1. The length of the CDR3 is 13 residues. Losses at the gene ends were 7 bases for V and 1 base for J; bases not matched to a gene: 2. CDR1 SGHTS and CDR2 YDEGEE come from the germline V gene.

The rearrangement uses TRBV6-5 and TRBJ1-5; a possible D gene is TRBD1 (5 bases). V lost 0 bases and J 5 bases, leaving 11 bases between the germline ends. In germline, CDR1 is MNHEY, CDR2 SVGAGI. The CDR3 runs to 15 residues. CDR3 nucleotides: TGTGCCAGCAGTTACTCGAGCATGGGGCATCAGCCCCAGCATTTT. Encoded protein: CASSYSSMGHQPQHF.

The gene calls are TRBV11-3 and TRBJ1-1; maybe TRBD1 (5 bases). CDR3 size: 18 residues. Trimming took 1 base from V and 0 from J, leaving 18 bases between them. The germline V gene encodes CDR1 SGHNT and CDR2 YENEEA. The CDR3 reads CASSLGPRQGYMNTEAFF. The CDR3 DNA is TGTGCCAGCAGCTTAGGGCCGCGGCAGGGTTACATGAACACTGAAGCTTTCTTT.

This rearrangement joins TRBV5-8 to TRBJ2-3; TRBD2 agrees at 8 bases. Germline CDR1 reads SGHTS; CDR2 reads YDEGEE. The ends lost 0 bases at V and 6 bases at J; junction bases unmatched: 15. The CDR3 extends over 18 amino acids. As DNA, the CDR3 is TGTGCCAGCAGCTTGGGGGGGTTTGGACTAGCCCCTGAGGATACGCAGTATTTT. It translates to CASSLGGFGLAPEDTQYF.